One and the same sample provided the 18 T cell receptor beta chains below, sequenced in a study of OX40 agonist ivuxolimab in advanced cancers. Libraries were built with the immunoSEQ multiplex PCR assay. Sourced from immuneACCESS, this table was stored by TCRdb with only in-frame sequences that have V and J called. A share of the clones is absent; for the studies checked, an unresolved V gene accounts for under half, and the remainder has no known explanation. This sample has approximately 72,000 clones in its table, and 70% to 90% of those were observed once. Together, the top ten hold about 0.9% of the sample. Sequences were derived from CD4+ or CD8+ T cells sorted from blood, sampled in a trial of the OX40 agonist ivuxolimab. These TCRs come from an adult with an advanced solid tumor such as melanoma, head and neck, liver or kidney cancer.

V gene TRBV10-3 combines with J gene TRBJ2-1; the D call may be TRBD1 or TRBD2 (6 bases each). The CDR3 runs 16 residues. Per the germline V gene, CDR1 is ENHRY and CDR2 is SYGVKD. V was trimmed by 3 bases and J by 7 bases, leaving 19 bases between them. Here the CDR3 reads CAISDPGRGGGNEQFF. The CDR3, as DNA: TGTGCCATCAGTGACCCCGGGAGAGGGGGTGGGAATGAGCAGTTCTTC.

CDR3 in amino acids: CAISEAGGRYNEQFF. The CDR3 nucleotides read TGTGCCATCAGTGAAGCAGGGGGCCGCTACAATGAGCAGTTCTTC. This chain uses TRBV10-3 with TRBJ2-1; 8 bases fit TRBD1. The V gene's germline CDR1 is ENHRY and CDR2 SYGVKD. The CDR3 has 15 residues. V lost 3 bases and J lost 3; bases outside the gene matches: 4.

The V call is TRBV14, the J call TRBJ1-1; no definite D call. This CDR3 spans 14 amino acids. Germline V gives CDR1 SGHDN, CDR2 FVKESK. The germline V and J ends were trimmed by 3 bases and 0 bases, with 8 bases remaining between them. CDR3 nucleotide sequence: TGTGCCAGCAGCCACTCGACGGTGAACACTGAAGCTTTCTTT. Its translation is CASSHSTVNTEAFF. Full variable domain (rest looked up from reference TRBV14 and TRBJ1-1): EAGVTQFPSHSVIEKGQTVTLRCDPISGHDNLYWYRRVMGKEIKFLLHFVKESKQDESGMPNNRFLAERTGGTYSTLKVQPAELEDSGVYFCASSHSTVNTEAFFGQGTRLTVV.

This rearrangement joins TRBV6-5 to TRBJ2-7, with 9 bases aligning to TRBD1. V was pared by 5 bases and J by 2 bases, with 7 bases of the junction left unmatched. Per germline, CDR1 MNHEY and CDR2 SVGAGI. The CDR3 loop spans 15 amino acids. The DNA of the CDR3 is TGTGCCAGCAGTACCGGGACAGGGTCTCCCTACGAGCAGTACTTC. Translated, it gives CASSTGTGSPYEQYF.

The chain has TRBV7-9 and TRBJ2-6; D uncertain. This CDR3 region has 16 residues. CDR1 and CDR2 (germline): SEHNR, FQNEAQ (reference sequence). The V end lost 4 bases, the J end lost 0 bases, and 10 bases lay between the germline ends. Here the CDR3 reads CASSYSPSSGANVLTF. CDR3 coding DNA: TGTGCCAGCAGCTATAGCCCGAGCTCTGGGGCCAACGTCCTGACTTTC.

The CDR3 DNA reads TGTGCCTGGAGTGTATTGGGGAGTAATTCACCCCTCCACTTT. It yields the protein CAWSVLGSNSPLHF. V gene TRBV30 combines with J gene TRBJ1-6, with unresolved D. V was clipped by 0 bases and J by 6 bases, with 9 bases between them. Per germline, CDR1 GTSNPN and CDR2 SVGIG (reference sequence). The CDR3 covers 14 residues. Looking up the rest from reference TRBV30 and TRBJ1-6 gives the full variable domain: SQTIHQWPATLVQPVGSPLSLECTVEGTSNPNLYWYRQAAGRGLQLLFYSVGIGQISSEVPQNLSASRPQDRQFILSSKKLLLSDSGFYLCAWSVLGSNSPLHFGNGTRLTVT.

V and J are TRBV10-2 and TRBJ1-3; TRBD1 matches 12 bases. The germline gives CDR1 WSHSY, CDR2 SAAADI. This CDR3 spans 18 amino acids. The ends lost 8 bases at V and 2 bases at J; junction bases unmatched: 13. CDR3 sequence: CASGDRGPYSWAGNTIYF. In DNA form, the CDR3 reads TGCGCCAGCGGGGACAGGGGGCCCTATTCGTGGGCTGGAAACACCATATATTTT.

The CDR3 spells CASRTGSAGELFF. The DNA for the CDR3 is TGTGCCAGCAGGACAGGGTCGGCCGGGGAGCTGTTTTTT. The chain employs TRBV28 and TRBJ2-2, with 7 bases matching TRBD1. The trim removed 6 bases at V and 6 bases at J, leaving 4 bases unmatched. The CDR3 is made up of 13 amino acids. Per the germline V gene, CDR1 is MDHEN and CDR2 is SYDVKM. The full variable domain, rest sourced from reference TRBV28 and TRBJ2-2, is DVKVTQSSRYLVKRTGEKVFLECVQDMDHENMFWYRQDPGLGLRLIYFSYDVKMKEKGDIPEGYSVSREKKERFSLILESASTNQTSMYLCASRTGSAGELFFGEGSRLTVL.

This clone was seen a handful of times. V and J are TRBV29-1 and TRBJ2-1; TRBD2 matches at 10 bases. The CDR3 extends over 14 amino acids. Germline V gene sequence: CDR1 SQVTM, CDR2 ANQGSEA. V lost 4 bases, J lost 3 bases, and 3 bases stayed unmatched. The DNA of the CDR3 is TGCAGCGTTGGAGCTAGCGGGAGCTACAATGAGCAGTTCTTC. Translated, it gives CSVGASGSYNEQFF.

This clone was found once. V is TRBV28 and J is TRBJ2-7; 7 positions match TRBD1. CDR1 is MDHEN, CDR2 SYDVKM, per germline. The J segment lost 4 bases and the V segment lost 8 bases, leaving 11 bases of the junction unmatched. The CDR3 is 14 residues long. The CDR3 sequence: CASHSRQGWYEQYF. The DNA of the CDR3 is TGTGCCAGCCATTCGCGACAGGGCTGGTACGAGCAGTACTTC.

This clone was seen only a few times. The chain couples TRBV6-5 to TRBJ1-5, with unresolved D. CDR3 length: 13 amino acids. CDR1 is MNHEY and CDR2 is SVGAGI in the germline V gene. The V end was cut by 0 bases, the J end by 7 bases, with 7 bases between. DNA for the CDR3: TGTGCCAGCAGTTACTCGGCGGAGCAGCCCCAGCATTTT. Its protein product is CASSYSAEQPQHF.

This chain joins TRBV7-6 and TRBJ2-5; D unclear. From germline, CDR1 is SGHVS and CDR2 FNYEAQ. The V gene lost 6 bases and the J gene lost 5 bases, with 13 bases spanning the gap. This CDR3 comprises 13 residues. The CDR3 loop is CASSADLIETQYF. CDR3 nucleotide sequence: TGTGCCAGCAGTGCCGACCTGATCGAGACCCAGTACTTC.

This clone was seen only once. CDR3 in amino acids: CASSMGQGTSEQYF. For the CDR3, the DNA is TGCGCCAGCAGCATGGGACAGGGTACGAGCGAGCAGTACTTC. The V gene is TRBV5-1, the J gene TRBJ2-7; 9 bases agree with TRBD1. J was trimmed by 6 bases and V by 4 bases; bases with no gene match: 8. This CDR3 contains 14 residues. Germline values: CDR1 SGHRS, CDR2 YFSETQ.

The chain is built from TRBV5-1 and TRBJ2-2; 9 bases agree with TRBD1. V gave up 4 bases and J gave up 3 bases; unmatched junction bases: 7. The CDR3 length is 16 residues. CDR1 is SGHRS and CDR2 is YFSETQ in the germline V gene. The CDR3: CASSARTGVDTGELFF. DNA of the CDR3: TGCGCCAGCAGCGCCCGGACAGGGGTCGACACCGGGGAGCTGTTTTTT.

This clone was detected a few times. J is TRBJ2-1 and V is TRBV4-1; TRBD2 might be the D (5 bases). The CDR3 has 15 residues. Trimming stripped 4 bases from V and 9 bases from J, with 19 bases between. The germline V gene encodes CDR1 MGHRA and CDR2 YSYEKL. CDR3 in amino acids: CASSPAGAAHGEQFF. The CDR3 DNA reads as TGCGCCAGCAGCCCCGCAGGAGCGGCTCACGGTGAGCAGTTCTTC.

The chain links TRBV4-3 to TRBJ1-2; no clear D. Between the trimmed V and J ends, which lost 0 bases and 8 bases, there was a span of 13 bases. The CDR3 sequence is 14 residues long. Germline V gives CDR1 LGHNA, CDR2 YSLEER. This CDR3 reads CASSQESWSRGYTF. For the CDR3, the DNA is TGCGCCAGCAGCCAAGAGTCGTGGTCTAGGGGCTACACCTTC.

The V gene is TRBV30, the J gene TRBJ2-2; D is unresolved. The CDR3 extends over 14 amino acids. Per germline, CDR1 GTSNPN and CDR2 SVGIG (reference sequence). The ends were cut back, 0 bases at V and 1 base at J, with 6 bases in the middle. The CDR3 sequence is CAWSVSRNTGELFF. CDR3 in DNA: TGTGCCTGGAGTGTATCCAGGAACACCGGGGAGCTGTTTTTT.

The rearrangement joins TRBV18 to TRBJ2-3; 12 bases are a match to TRBD2. With 3 bases clipped from V and 5 bases from J, the junction kept 6 bases outside the gene matches. CDR1 is KGHSH, CDR2 LQKENI, per germline. This CDR3 is 16 amino acids long. The CDR3 bases are TGTGCCAGCTCACCCCTAACGGGACTAGCGGGAGATACGCAGTATTTT. As protein: CASSPLTGLAGDTQYF.